A single sample is the source of the 2 T cell receptor beta chains below, sequenced in a study of T-cell reconstitution after alpha-beta-depleted transplantation in children. The library targeted TCRbeta and was prepared with unique molecular identifiers. One entry per CDR3 protein results from TCRdb running MiXCR on the PCR reads. Here the sample spans hundreds of thousands of distinct CDR3 sequences, around 18% being singletons. The sample in question was PBMCs from the stem cell graft donor, obtained from the stem cell graft. Receptors were obtained from a human donor who donated a stem cell graft to a child with acute lymphoblastic leukemia.

V usage is TRBV20-1 and J usage is TRBJ2-3, with TRBD2 matching over 9 bases. Looked up from germline, CDR1 is DFQATT and CDR2 is SNEGSKA (reference sequence). V shed 3 bases, J shed 4 bases, and the junction held 5 bases outside the gene matches. The CDR3 has 14 amino acids. CDR3 region: CSARAGGRADTQYF. CDR3 coding DNA: TGCAGTGCTAGGGCTGGCGGGAGGGCAGATACGCAGTATTTT.

The table lists this clonotype with a few counts. The chain combines TRBV5-1 with TRBJ2-1, with TRBD1 as a possible D gene (5 bases). There are 13 residues in the CDR3. The germline V gene encodes CDR1 SGHRS and CDR2 YFSETQ. Trimming took 4 bases from V and 6 from J, leaving 11 bases between them. DNA of the CDR3: TGCGCCAGCAGCCCGGACACAATCAATGAGCAGTTCTTC. This sequence encodes CASSPDTINEQFF.